The entry below gives a single T cell receptor (beta chain) sequence along with its context. It has no known antigen specificity. The input lacks base qualities; no much larger clone sits a single base away. The collaborating institutions used their own protocols to collect whole blood in K2EDTA tubes. For TCRbeta analysis, collaborators shipped samples in one of three forms: frozen whole blood, isolated PBMCs, or DNA extracted from either of those sample types. The data originate from a study of blood T cell repertoires in COVID-19 (TCRdb year 2020). Broadly, across the study: The collaborator samples originated in the United States, Italy and Spain and spanned the acute and convalescent phases of COVID-19. The material from the prospective study consisted of cDNA or gDNA derived from T cells, B-cell-depleted T cells, or PBMCs. Deeply sampled blood TCRbeta repertoires from subjects exposed to, actively infected with, or recovered from COVID-19 were included in the dataset. The repertoires were made available in a free public database intended to serve as a resource for research on the immune response to SARS-CoV-2. The samples were drawn from two sources: the first 160 participants of the ongoing ImmuneRACE study, and some 1,300 subjects contributed by 6 global collaborators. Nearly every sample came with metadata listing a de-identified subject ID, COVID-19 status, age in years and sex. Where available, HLA class I and class II types were taken from metadata supplied by the sample provider and were not determined by assay-based typing. What the authors observed across the whole study: The quantity of clinical and demographic metadata differed by source and by participant and was supplied without curation.

Trimming costs V 4 bases and J 7 bases, and their ends lie 13 bases apart. CDR1 and CDR2 were assigned from the germline V gene (reference sequence) as MNHNY and SVGAGI. Reading from cysteine to phenylalanine, the CDR3 counts 13 amino acids. Solely the CDR3 DNA is kept, with 39 bases framed from the first base. The immunoSEQ Assay, a bias-controlled multiplex PCR, was used to amplify TCRbeta CDR3 regions from genomic DNA. Concerning the study's data processing: The number of nucleated cells in each sample was estimated by amplification of reference gene primers within the assay. To quantify the absolute abundance of each unique TCRbeta CDR3 rearrangement, sequence reads were collapsed and filtered. For each sample, productive Simpson clonality was calculated as the square root of Simpson's diversity index over productive rearrangements. Drawn from immuneACCESS, this table holds only the in-frame rearrangements with V and J called that TCRdb kept. Clones are partly lost; checked studies trace under half to an unresolved V gene and leave the rest unexplained. The DNA was the basis for D and trimming; V, J and clone size are from that table. The sample has about 60,000 clones on record, almost 85% of them singletons. The top ten hold more than 7.5% of the sample.

This clonotype was sampled from an elderly woman with acute or convalescent COVID-19. Sequencing was done on a sample of peripheral blood. The rearranged segments are TRBV6-6 and TRBJ1-2; a confident D gene designation cannot be given. The DNA sequence follows: TGTGCCAGCAGTTTACGCCCAGATGGTGGCTACACCTTC. This yields the protein CASSLRPDGGYTF.